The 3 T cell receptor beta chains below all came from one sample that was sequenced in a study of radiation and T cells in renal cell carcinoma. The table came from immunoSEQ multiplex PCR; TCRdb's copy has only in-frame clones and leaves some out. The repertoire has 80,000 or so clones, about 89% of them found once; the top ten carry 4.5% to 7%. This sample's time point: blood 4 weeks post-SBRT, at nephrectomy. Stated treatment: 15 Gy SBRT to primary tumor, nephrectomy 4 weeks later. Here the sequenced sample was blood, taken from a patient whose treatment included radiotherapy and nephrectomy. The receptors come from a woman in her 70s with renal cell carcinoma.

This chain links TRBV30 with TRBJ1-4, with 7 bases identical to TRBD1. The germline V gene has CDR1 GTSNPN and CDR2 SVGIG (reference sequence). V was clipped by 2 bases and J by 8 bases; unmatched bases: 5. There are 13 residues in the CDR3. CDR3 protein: CAWSSVRGEKLFF. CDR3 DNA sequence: TGTGCCTGGAGTAGCGTCAGGGGGGAAAAACTGTTTTTT.

The CDR3 nucleotides are TGTGCCAGCAGCTTAAGCATGGATCAGCCCCAGCATTTT. As protein: CASSLSMDQPQHF. V and J are TRBV7-9 and TRBJ1-5; D is ambiguous. The V and J ends lost 2 bases and 5 bases respectively, with 7 bases between them. Looked up from germline, CDR1 is SEHNR and CDR2 is FQNEAQ (reference sequence). The CDR3 runs 13 residues.

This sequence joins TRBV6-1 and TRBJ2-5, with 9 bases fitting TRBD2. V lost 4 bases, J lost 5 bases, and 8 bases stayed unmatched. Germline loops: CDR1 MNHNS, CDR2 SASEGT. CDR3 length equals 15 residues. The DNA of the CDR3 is TGTGCCAGCAGTGCACCAGCGGGGGGAAGTGAGACCCAGTACTTC. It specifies CASSAPAGGSETQYF.